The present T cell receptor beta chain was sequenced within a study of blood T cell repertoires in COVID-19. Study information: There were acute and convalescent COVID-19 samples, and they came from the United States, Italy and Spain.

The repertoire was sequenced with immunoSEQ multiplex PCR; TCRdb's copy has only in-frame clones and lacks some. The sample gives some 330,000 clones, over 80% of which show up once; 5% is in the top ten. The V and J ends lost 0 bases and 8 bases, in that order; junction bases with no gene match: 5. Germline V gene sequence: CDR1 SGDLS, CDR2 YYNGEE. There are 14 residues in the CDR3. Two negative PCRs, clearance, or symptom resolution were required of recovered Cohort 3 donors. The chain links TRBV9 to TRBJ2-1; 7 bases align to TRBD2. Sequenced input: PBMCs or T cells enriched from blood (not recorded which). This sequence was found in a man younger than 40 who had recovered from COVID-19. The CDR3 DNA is TGTGCCAGCAGCGTAGCTTTCGGGGGGTATGAGCAGTTCTTC. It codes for CASSVAFGGYEQFF.